Presented here are 32 T cell receptor beta chains from one specimen sequenced in a study of T cells in localized non-small cell lung cancer. Data came from immunoSEQ multiplex PCR; TCRdb stores just in-frame clones and leaves some out. The sample yields around 50,000 clones, roughly 88% seen once. Sequenced material: peripheral blood, taken before any cancer treatment. The receptors come from a woman aged 35 to 70 with stage I lung adenocarcinoma.

The V call is TRBV6-6, the J call TRBJ1-2; no firm D call. The ends were cut back, 6 bases at V and 0 bases at J, with 11 bases in the middle. The CDR3 is 14 amino acids. Germline loops: CDR1 MNHNY, CDR2 SVGAGI (reference sequence). CDR3 loop: CASRRDVANYGYTF. The CDR3 nucleotides are TGTGCCAGCAGGCGCGACGTAGCTAACTATGGCTACACCTTC.

This clone came up a few times. This chain uses TRBV5-8 with TRBJ2-7; D is possibly TRBD1 (5 bases). Germline values: CDR1 SGHTS, CDR2 YDEGEE. The CDR3 loop spans 19 amino acids. Between the trimmed V and J ends, which lost 2 bases and 2 bases, there was a span of 26 bases. CDR3 sequence: CASSFTHRWTSRLPYEQYF. CDR3 coding DNA: TGTGCCAGCAGCTTTACCCACCGATGGACATCGAGACTCCCCTACGAGCAGTACTTC.

This sequence joins TRBV19 and TRBJ1-3; D uncertain. The CDR3 is made up of 14 amino acids. Germline V gene data show CDR1 as LNHDA and CDR2 as SQIVND (reference sequence). The V end was cut by 3 bases, the J end by 0 bases, with 6 bases between. The DNA of the CDR3 is TGTGCCAGTAGTATTTCTGACTCTGGAAACACCATATATTTT. Amino acid sequence: CASSISDSGNTIYF.

The chain combines TRBV5-1 with TRBJ1-1; D is perhaps TRBD1 (5 bases). With 1 base removed from V and 4 bases from J, the gap between germline ends came to 17 bases. Germline-derived CDR1 and CDR2 are SGHRS and YFSETQ. CDR3 size: 16 residues. The CDR3 sequence is CASSLSPQGLSTEAFF. The DNA of the CDR3 is TGCGCCAGCAGCTTGAGCCCTCAGGGCCTGAGCACTGAAGCTTTCTTT.

The chain joins TRBV10-2 to TRBJ1-2, with TRBD1 matching 12 bases. The CDR3 consists of 15 residues. V trimming: 5 bases; J trimming: 8 bases; junction bases outside the gene matches: 9. Germline CDR1 is WSHSY and CDR2 is SAAADI. CDR3 amino acids: CASSPGQGAGGGYTF. DNA of the CDR3: TGCGCCAGCAGTCCGGGACAGGGGGCTGGCGGGGGCTACACCTTC.

The table lists this clone with a count of one. The V call is TRBV7-2, the J call TRBJ2-3; 7 bases are a match to TRBD2. The CDR3 has 16 residues. The V and J ends lost 3 bases and 2 bases, in that order; junction bases with no gene match: 8. Germline CDR1 and CDR2: SGHTA and FQGNSA. CDR3 residues: CASSFDPGGPTDTQYF. In DNA, the CDR3 is TGTGCCAGCAGCTTCGATCCGGGGGGTCCCACAGATACGCAGTATTTT. Drawing the rest from reference TRBV7-2 and TRBJ2-3, the complete variable domain is GAGVSQSPSNKVTEKGKDVELRCDPISGHTALYWYRQSLGQGLEFLIYFQGNSAPDKSGLPSDRFSAERTGGSVSTLTIQRTQQEDSAVYLCASSFDPGGPTDTQYFGPGTRLTVL.

The gene calls are TRBV2 and TRBJ2-3; 11 nucleotides match TRBD2. Germline CDR1 reads SNHLY; CDR2 reads FYNNEI. This CDR3 is 16 amino acids long. The V gene end was trimmed by 6 bases and the J gene end by 3 bases; junction bases not matched to a gene: 8. The CDR3 reads CASRGTSGGVTDTQYF. CDR3 in DNA: TGTGCCAGCAGGGGAACTAGCGGGGGAGTGACAGATACGCAGTATTTT.

A single count supports this clone. This chain links TRBV7-6 with TRBJ1-6; no clear D gene. Germline CDR1 and CDR2: SGHVS and FNYEAQ. The CDR3 extends over 18 amino acids. Between the trimmed V and J ends, which lost 5 bases and 4 bases, there was a span of 21 bases. The CDR3 sequence: CASSPTLQRIGYNSPLHF. CDR3 sequence (DNA): TGTGCCAGCAGCCCCACCCTTCAGAGAATTGGATATAATTCACCCCTCCACTTT.

This chain uses TRBV19 with TRBJ1-4; 10 nucleotides line up with TRBD1. The CDR3 has 15 residues. In germline, CDR1 is LNHDA, CDR2 SQIVND (reference sequence). The trim removed 4 bases at V and 6 bases at J, leaving 5 bases unmatched. The CDR3: CASSKSGTGDEKLFF. CDR3 bases: TGTGCCAGTAGTAAATCCGGGACAGGGGATGAAAAACTGTTTTTT.

This chain links TRBV5-1 with TRBJ1-1, with D unresolved. The CDR3 covers 14 residues. CDR1 and CDR2 (germline): SGHRS, YFSETQ. V gave up 0 bases and J gave up 4 bases, with 10 bases separating them. Here the CDR3 reads CASSLVGLATEAFF. CDR3 DNA sequence: TGCGCCAGCAGCTTGGTTGGGTTAGCCACTGAAGCTTTCTTT.

The rearrangement joins TRBV5-1 to TRBJ2-3, with D perhaps TRBD2 (6 bases). V shed 2 bases and J shed 3 bases, with 7 bases lying between them. CDR1 is SGHRS, CDR2 YFSETQ, per germline. The CDR3 contains 13 residues. CDR3 in DNA: TGCGCCAGCAGCTTCGGGGGTACAGATACGCAGTATTTT. Protein: CASSFGGTDTQYF.

The V and J genes are TRBV29-1 and TRBJ2-2; D possibly corresponds to TRBD2 (6 bases). This CDR3 has 16 amino acids. The germline V gene has CDR1 SQVTM and CDR2 ANQGSEA. Between the trimmed V and J ends, which lost 6 bases and 4 bases, there was a span of 21 bases. In DNA form, the CDR3 reads TGCAGCGTGCGCACCGGGAGCCTAACGAGCACCGGGGAGCTGTTTTTT. Translating gives CSVRTGSLTSTGELFF.

The J gene is TRBJ2-7, the V gene TRBV2; D is perhaps TRBD1 or TRBD2 (5 bases each). The germline V and J ends were trimmed by 8 bases and 7 bases, with 18 bases remaining between them. The CDR3 is 13 residues long. Germline CDR1 SNHLY, CDR2 FYNNEI. This chain's CDR3 is CASGDQGSGEQYF. CDR3 nucleotide sequence: TGTGCCAGCGGCGACCAGGGTTCGGGGGAGCAGTACTTC.

This chain joins TRBV19 and TRBJ1-2, with D possibly being TRBD1 (5 bases). Germline CDR1 LNHDA, CDR2 SQIVND (reference sequence). This CDR3 spans 13 amino acids. Trimming pared 3 bases from V and 9 bases from J, leaving 14 bases between. CDR3 DNA: TGTGCCAGTAGTATGTCTCTGCGGGGGAGCTACACCTTC. It yields the protein CASSMSLRGSYTF.

This clone appeared a single time. V and J are TRBV21-1 and TRBJ1-6; TRBD1, the table's D call, lacks a check against the DNA. TRBV21-1 is a listed pseudogene. The CDR3 length is 19 residues. The CDR3 sequence: CASSKEPDRGPVADSPLHF. The DNA of the CDR3 is TGTGCCAGCAGCAAAGAGCCAGACAGGGGGCCGGTCGCCGATTCACCCCTCCACTTT.

The genes are TRBV4-1 and TRBJ1-1, with unresolved D. V was pared by 0 bases and J by 6 bases, with 14 bases between. Germline V gene sequence: CDR1 MGHRA, CDR2 YSYEKL. CDR3 length: 15 residues. The CDR3 DNA reads TGCGCCAGCAGCCAAGATCTTTGGGTCTCCGCTGAAGCTTTCTTT. This gives the protein CASSQDLWVSAEAFF.

The table lists this clone with a count of one. The gene calls are TRBV15 and TRBJ2-7; 10 nucleotides match TRBD1. V lost 3 bases, J lost 1 base, and 6 bases stayed unmatched. This CDR3 contains 16 residues. Per the germline V gene, CDR1 is LNHNV and CDR2 is YYDKDF (reference sequence). The DNA for the CDR3 is TGTGCCACCAGCAGTCTACCGGGACAGGGGTCCTACGAGCAGTACTTC. Amino acid sequence: CATSSLPGQGSYEQYF.

J is TRBJ1-1 and V is TRBV28; D may be TRBD1 (6 bases). V dropped 8 bases and J dropped 0 bases, with 13 bases sitting between them. The CDR3 length is 14 residues. Germline V gene data show CDR1 as MDHEN and CDR2 as SYDVKM. This CDR3 is CASVEGGVNTEAFF. The DNA for the CDR3 is TGTGCCAGCGTCGAAGGGGGGGTGAACACTGAAGCTTTCTTT.

This chain uses TRBV2 with TRBJ1-5; possible D gene TRBD1, 6 bases. Trimming removed 6 bases at V and 7 bases at J, with 13 bases between. The CDR3 totals 13 residues. CDR1 and CDR2 (germline): SNHLY, FYNNEI. CDR3 residues: CASRGPQGQPQHF. The DNA for the CDR3 is TGTGCCAGCAGGGGGCCCCAGGGGCAGCCCCAGCATTTT.

The CDR3 bases are TGTGCCAGCAGCTTAGCGGGACTAGCGGGGGATACGCAGTATTTT. Residues: CASSLAGLAGDTQYF. V usage is TRBV7-9 and J usage is TRBJ2-3; 13 bases agree with TRBD2. CDR3 length: 15 amino acids. The junction had 0 bases not matched to a gene; V was cut back by 0 bases and J by 6 bases. Germline loops: CDR1 SEHNR, CDR2 FQNEAQ (reference sequence). The full variable domain, its missing parts supplied by reference TRBV7-9 and TRBJ2-3, is DTGVSQNPRHKITKRGQNVTFRCDPISEHNRLYWYRQTLGQGPEFLTYFQNEAQLEKSRLLSDRFSAERPKGSFSTLEIQRTEQGDSAMYLCASSLAGLAGDTQYFGPGTRLTVL.

The chain carries TRBV6-6 and TRBJ1-1, with D hard to call. The CDR3 covers 12 residues. V was pared by 8 bases and J by 1 base, with 8 bases between. Germline values: CDR1 MNHNY, CDR2 SVGAGI (reference sequence). The CDR3 nucleotides are TGTGCCAGCGGGCGGGAGAACACTGAAGCTTTCTTT. Translation: CASGRENTEAFF.

The rearrangement uses TRBV6-6 and TRBJ2-4; D not certain. V was clipped by 6 bases and J by 14 bases, with 14 bases between them. Germline CDR1 reads MNHNY; CDR2 reads SVGAGI (reference sequence). CDR3 size: 11 residues. The CDR3 is CASSPKDHKYF. CDR3 DNA: TGTGCCAGCAGCCCCAAGGACCACAAGTACTTC.

The chain has TRBV7-9 and TRBJ1-1; unclear D gene. CDR3 length: 13 amino acids. Germline assignment: CDR1 SEHNR and CDR2 FQNEAQ (reference sequence). V was clipped by 1 base and J by 7 bases, with 10 bases between them. The CDR3 protein is CASSLDSGLEAFF. The CDR3 DNA is TGTGCCAGCAGCTTAGACTCAGGCCTTGAAGCTTTCTTT.

This clone was counted once. The V call is TRBV4-1, the J call TRBJ1-3, with TRBD1 as a possible D gene (6 bases). V lost 3 bases and J lost 0, with 15 bases in between. The CDR3 runs to 17 residues. Germline V CDR1 and CDR2: MGHRA, YSYEKL. CDR3 amino acids: CASSQSPGDLSGNTIYF. The CDR3 bases are TGCGCCAGCAGCCAGAGCCCAGGGGACCTCTCTGGAAACACCATATATTTT.

In nucleotides, the CDR3 is TGTGCCAGCAGCACACCCCCAGGAGGTACGCAGTATTTT. Encoded protein: CASSTPPGGTQYF. This chain joins TRBV7-9 and TRBJ2-3; possibly TRBD2 for D (5 bases). The CDR3 is 13 amino acids. Germline V CDR1 and CDR2: SEHNR, FQNEAQ (reference sequence). V lost 5 bases to trimming and J lost 8 bases, with 14 bases between them.

This CDR3 is CASSLDGQPQHF. In DNA form, the CDR3 reads TGTGCCAGCAGCTTAGACGGTCAGCCCCAGCATTTT. The rearrangement joins TRBV7-9 to TRBJ1-5; D remains unclear. The V end was cut by 1 base, the J end by 6 bases, with 4 bases between. The CDR3 contains 12 residues. CDR1 is SEHNR, CDR2 FQNEAQ, per germline (reference sequence).

V gene TRBV10-2 combines with J gene TRBJ1-1, with a possible D match to TRBD1 (6 bases). Looked up from germline, CDR1 is WSHSY and CDR2 is SAAADI. The CDR3 has 13 residues. V lost 7 bases to trimming and J lost 2 bases, with 11 bases between them. The CDR3 sequence: CASTPGANTEAFF. The CDR3 region has the DNA TGCGCCAGCACCCCGGGGGCTAACACTGAAGCTTTCTTT.

J is TRBJ1-6 and V is TRBV7-2, with TRBD1 identical over 7 bases. V lost 6 bases, J lost 11 bases, and 13 bases stayed unmatched. CDR1 SGHTA and CDR2 FQGNSA come from the germline V gene. The CDR3 loop spans 15 amino acids. In nucleotides, the CDR3 is TGTGCCAGCAGTCGTACAGGGGTGTCTGGCACACCCCTCCACTTT. Its translation is CASSRTGVSGTPLHF.

This rearrangement joins TRBV18 to TRBJ1-5, with D possibly TRBD1 on 5 matching bases. CDR3 length: 21 residues. CDR1 and CDR2 (germline): KGHSH, LQKENI. Trimming shortened V by 1 base and J by 6 bases, and 31 bases separated the two germline ends. The CDR3 region is CASSPRRHLGRGFVDGQPQHF. The CDR3 bases are TGTGCCAGCTCACCACGACGGCATCTGGGACGTGGTTTCGTCGACGGTCAGCCCCAGCATTTT.

This chain joins TRBV30 and TRBJ2-7; D uncertain. V lost 5 bases to trimming and J lost 6 bases, with 8 bases between them. The V gene's germline CDR1 is GTSNPN and CDR2 SVGIG (reference sequence). The CDR3 has 10 amino acids. The CDR3 sequence: CAWGHVEQYF. The CDR3 DNA reads TGTGCCTGGGGGCATGTCGAGCAGTACTTC.

This chain links TRBV28 with TRBJ1-1; D call uncertain. Per the germline V gene, CDR1 is MDHEN and CDR2 is SYDVKM. Trimming took 3 bases from V and 2 from J, leaving 7 bases between them. The CDR3 contains 13 residues. Here the CDR3 DNA reads TGTGCCAGCAGTTTTAAGCCAAACACTGAAGCTTTCTTT. It specifies CASSFKPNTEAFF.

This chain uses TRBV29-1 with TRBJ2-7, with D unclear. Germline V gives CDR1 SQVTM, CDR2 ANQGSEA. V was pared by 8 bases and J by 5 bases, with 16 bases between. CDR3 length: 12 residues. CDR3 sequence (DNA): TGCAGCACTTCCTCCGGGTCGCACGAGCAGTACTTC. Translating it yields CSTSSGSHEQYF.